This entry lists 12 T cell receptor beta chains sequenced from one sample in a study of blood T cell repertoires in COVID-19. Method: immunoSEQ multiplex PCR; TCRdb's copy keeps in-frame clones and lacks some. The table shows about 440,000 clones, with about 91% occurring only once. Sequenced sample: peripheral blood. These receptors were collected from a woman aged 45 to 65 with COVID-19, enrolled during active disease.

The chain carries TRBV5-4 and TRBJ2-1; the match to TRBD2 covers 10 bases. This CDR3 is 17 amino acids long. Per germline, CDR1 SGHNT and CDR2 YYREEE (reference sequence). Trimming at V came to 3 bases and at J to 7 bases, leaving 13 bases not matched to a gene. This CDR3 is CASSSLRERGGWNEQFF. CDR3 DNA: TGTGCCAGCAGCTCCCTGCGAGAGCGGGGGGGCTGGAATGAGCAGTTCTTC.

This chain uses TRBV3-1 (or the pseudogene TRBV3-2) with TRBJ2-6; 13 nucleotides agree with TRBD2. Germline trimming cut 0 bases from V and 3 bases from J; bases unmatched to any gene: 11. This CDR3 has 21 amino acids. Germline V CDR1 and CDR2: LGHDT, YNNKEL (reference sequence). CDR3 bases: TGTGCCAGCAGCCAAGATCAGGGGACTAGCGGGATACCTCTTGGGGCCAACGTCCTGACTTTC. Its protein is CASSQDQGTSGIPLGANVLTF.

V gene TRBV9 combines with J gene TRBJ1-1, with a tentative D call TRBD1 (5 bases). This CDR3 has 13 amino acids. Trimming stripped 2 bases from V and 5 bases from J, with 10 bases between. Germline V gene sequence: CDR1 SGDLS, CDR2 YYNGEE. In nucleotides, the CDR3 is TGTGCCAGCAGCGTTTTTCAGGGTACTGAAGCTTTCTTT. Translation: CASSVFQGTEAFF.

The DNA for the CDR3 is TGCAGCGTTGAAAGAGGGCTGTACCAAGAGACCCAGTACTTC. This gives the protein CSVERGLYQETQYF. This chain uses TRBV29-1 with TRBJ2-5, with D perhaps TRBD2 (5 bases). Germline V gene data show CDR1 as SQVTM and CDR2 as ANQGSEA. The CDR3 has 14 amino acids. Trimming shortened V by 2 bases and J by 0 bases, and 10 bases separated the two germline ends.

J is TRBJ1-5 and V is TRBV7-9, with no clear D. Germline V gene lookup returns CDR1 SEHNR and CDR2 FQNEAQ (reference sequence). V lost 5 bases and J lost 0, with 8 bases in between. This CDR3 region has 14 residues. CDR3 region: CASSPSISNQPQHF. CDR3 sequence (DNA): TGTGCCAGCAGCCCATCCATTAGCAATCAGCCCCAGCATTTT.

This chain joins TRBV24-1 and TRBJ2-4; D gene ambiguous. Germline values: CDR1 KGHDR, CDR2 SFDVKD. This CDR3 has 13 amino acids. The V end lost 3 bases, the J end lost 7 bases, and 9 bases lay between the germline ends. The CDR3 loop reads CATSDPRYNIQYF. The CDR3 nucleotides are TGTGCCACCAGTGATCCCCGCTATAACATTCAGTACTTC.

The V call is TRBV6-5, the J call TRBJ1-5; perhaps TRBD1 as D (6 bases). V dropped 6 bases and J dropped 3 bases, with 12 bases sitting between them. The CDR3 spans 14 residues. Germline lookup yields CDR1 MNHEY and CDR2 SVGAGI. The CDR3 spells CASRTSGDNQPQHF. The CDR3 DNA sequence: TGTGCCAGCAGAACCTCAGGGGACAATCAGCCCCAGCATTTT.

V gene TRBV5-4 combines with J gene TRBJ1-2; D is possibly TRBD1 (5 bases). Between the trimmed V and J ends, which lost 5 bases and 6 bases, there was a span of 17 bases. Looked up from germline, CDR1 is SGHNT and CDR2 is YYREEE (reference sequence). The CDR3 covers 14 residues. CDR3 loop: CASSIPDTRNGYTF. In nucleotides, the CDR3 is TGTGCCAGCAGTATCCCGGACACGAGGAATGGCTACACCTTC.

This sequence joins TRBV6-6 and TRBJ1-1; a weak D match, TRBD1 (5 bases). The germline V and J ends were trimmed by 7 bases and 3 bases, with 15 bases remaining between them. Germline assignment: CDR1 MNHNY and CDR2 SVGAGI (reference sequence). The length of the CDR3 is 14 residues. In DNA, the CDR3 is TGTGCCAGCACCGACAGAGCCTGGGACACTGAAGCTTTCTTT. Translation gives CASTDRAWDTEAFF.

This clone is a singleton in its sample. This chain joins TRBV5-1 and TRBJ1-2; D remains ambiguous. The CDR3 consists of 12 residues. CDR1 SGHRS and CDR2 YFSETQ come from the germline V gene. V gave up 1 base and J gave up 4 bases, with 5 bases separating them. CDR3 loop: CASSLPGYGYTF. As DNA, the CDR3 is TGCGCCAGCAGCTTGCCGGGCTATGGCTACACCTTC.

CDR3 sequence reads: CASSLRTGGRGELFF. For the CDR3, the DNA is TGTGCCAGCAGCTTAAGGACAGGGGGCCGAGGGGAGCTGTTTTTT. The chain combines TRBV13 with TRBJ2-2; 11 bases fit TRBD1. Trimming at V came to 2 bases and at J to 8 bases, leaving 4 bases not matched to a gene. Germline V gives CDR1 PRHDT, CDR2 FYEKMQ (reference sequence). The CDR3 extends over 15 amino acids.

J is TRBJ1-2 and V is TRBV29-1; no clear D. Germline assignment: CDR1 SQVTM and CDR2 ANQGSEA. The CDR3 totals 10 residues. Trimming removed 0 bases at V and 8 bases at J, with 4 bases between. Written as DNA, the CDR3 is TGCAGCGTTGAAGATCCGGGCTACACCTTC. As protein: CSVEDPGYTF.